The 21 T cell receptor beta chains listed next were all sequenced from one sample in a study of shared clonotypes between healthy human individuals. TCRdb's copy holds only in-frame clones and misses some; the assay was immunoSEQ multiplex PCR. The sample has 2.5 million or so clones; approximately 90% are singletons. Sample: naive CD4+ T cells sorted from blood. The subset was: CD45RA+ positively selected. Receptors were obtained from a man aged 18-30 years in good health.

The DNA of the CDR3 is TGTGCCAGCAGTTACAGGAGGGCCGAGGAGACCCAGTACTTC. Its protein is CASSYRRAEETQYF. The chain carries TRBV6-5 and TRBJ2-5; D is possibly TRBD2 (6 bases). Trimming pared 2 bases from V and 5 bases from J, leaving 12 bases between. CDR1 is MNHEY, CDR2 SVGAGI, per germline. The CDR3 covers 14 residues.

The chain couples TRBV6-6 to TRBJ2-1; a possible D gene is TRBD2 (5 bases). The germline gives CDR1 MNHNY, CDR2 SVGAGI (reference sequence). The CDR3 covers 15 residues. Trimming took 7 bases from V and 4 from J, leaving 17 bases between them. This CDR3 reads CASISSWTGYNEQFF. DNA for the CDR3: TGTGCCAGCATATCATCTTGGACTGGATACAATGAGCAGTTCTTC.

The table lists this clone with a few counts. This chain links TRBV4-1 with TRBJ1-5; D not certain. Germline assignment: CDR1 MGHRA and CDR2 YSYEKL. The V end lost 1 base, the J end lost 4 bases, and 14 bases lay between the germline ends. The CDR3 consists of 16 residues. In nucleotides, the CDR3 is TGCGCCAGCAGCCAAGGCCCCATGTTGCCAAATCAGCCCCAGCATTTT. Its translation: CASSQGPMLPNQPQHF.

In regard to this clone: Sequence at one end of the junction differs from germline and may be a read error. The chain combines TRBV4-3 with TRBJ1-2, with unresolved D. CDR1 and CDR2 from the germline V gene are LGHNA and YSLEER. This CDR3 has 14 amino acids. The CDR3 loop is CASSQERWSYGHTF. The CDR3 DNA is TGCGCCAGCAGCCAGGAAAGATGGAGCTATGGCCACACCTTC.

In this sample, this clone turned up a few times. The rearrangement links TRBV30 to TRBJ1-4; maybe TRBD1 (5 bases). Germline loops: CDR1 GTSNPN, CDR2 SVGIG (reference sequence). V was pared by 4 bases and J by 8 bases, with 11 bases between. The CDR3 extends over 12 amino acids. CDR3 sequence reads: CAWTRGKEKLFF. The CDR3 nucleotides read TGTGCCTGGACTCGGGGCAAGGAAAAACTGTTTTTT.

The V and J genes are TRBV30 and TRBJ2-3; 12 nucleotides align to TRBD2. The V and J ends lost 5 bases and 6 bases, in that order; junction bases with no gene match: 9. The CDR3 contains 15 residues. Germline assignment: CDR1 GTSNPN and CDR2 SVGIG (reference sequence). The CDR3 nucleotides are TGTGCCTGGGCCCGACTAGCGGGAGTTTCCGATACGCAGTATTTT. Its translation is CAWARLAGVSDTQYF. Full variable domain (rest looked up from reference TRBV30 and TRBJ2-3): SQTIHQWPATLVQPVGSPLSLECTVEGTSNPNLYWYRQAAGRGLQLLFYSVGIGQISSEVPQNLSASRPQDRQFILSSKKLLLSDSGFYLCAWARLAGVSDTQYFGPGTRLTVL.

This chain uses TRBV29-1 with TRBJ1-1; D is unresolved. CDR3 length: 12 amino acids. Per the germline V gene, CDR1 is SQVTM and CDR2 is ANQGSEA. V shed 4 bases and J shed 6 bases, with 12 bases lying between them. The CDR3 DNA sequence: TGCAGCGTTGGGCAAGTAAGGGCTGAAGCTTTCTTT. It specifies CSVGQVRAEAFF.

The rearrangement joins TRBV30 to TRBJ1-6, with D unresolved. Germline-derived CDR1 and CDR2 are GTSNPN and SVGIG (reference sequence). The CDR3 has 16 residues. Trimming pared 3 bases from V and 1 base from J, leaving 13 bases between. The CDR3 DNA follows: TGTGCCTGGAGAAGTTCGGGCAGGTCCTATAATTCACCCCTCCACTTT. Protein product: CAWRSSGRSYNSPLHF.

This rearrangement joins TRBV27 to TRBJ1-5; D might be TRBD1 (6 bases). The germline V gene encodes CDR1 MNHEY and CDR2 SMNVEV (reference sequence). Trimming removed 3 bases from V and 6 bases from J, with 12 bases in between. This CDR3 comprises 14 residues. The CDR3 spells CASSLGGAIQPQHF. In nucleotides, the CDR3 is TGTGCCAGCAGTTTGGGGGGGGCAATTCAGCCCCAGCATTTT.

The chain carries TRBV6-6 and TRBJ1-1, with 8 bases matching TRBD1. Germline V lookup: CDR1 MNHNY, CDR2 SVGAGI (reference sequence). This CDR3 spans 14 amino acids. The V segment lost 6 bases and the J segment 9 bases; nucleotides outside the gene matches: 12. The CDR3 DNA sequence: TGTGCCAGCAGCAAGGACAGGGCGGGGAACCAAGCTTTCTTT. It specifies CASSKDRAGNQAFF.

The DNA of the CDR3 is TGTGCCAGCAGCCCGACCCAAGAGACCCAGTACTTC. Its protein is CASSPTQETQYF. V gene TRBV11-2 combines with J gene TRBJ2-5, with D uncertain. Germline CDR1 SGHAT, CDR2 FQNNGV. Trimming took off 5 bases at V and 1 base at J, with 5 bases between the two ends. The CDR3 has 12 amino acids.

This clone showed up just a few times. This CDR3 reads CASTLQGAYNSPLHF. CDR3 DNA: TGCGCCAGCACCCTACAGGGGGCCTATAATTCACCCCTCCACTTT. The rearrangement links TRBV10-2 to TRBJ1-6, with 8 bases that match TRBD1. The CDR3 contains 15 residues. Trimming at V came to 7 bases and at J to 2 bases, leaving 4 bases not matched to a gene. Germline V gene sequence: CDR1 WSHSY, CDR2 SAAADI.

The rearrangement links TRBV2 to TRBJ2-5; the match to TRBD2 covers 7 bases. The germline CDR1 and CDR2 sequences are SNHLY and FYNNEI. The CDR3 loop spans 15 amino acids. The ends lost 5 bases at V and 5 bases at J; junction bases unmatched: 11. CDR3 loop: CASSQGEGFRETQYF. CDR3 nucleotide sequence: TGTGCCAGCAGTCAAGGGGAGGGCTTTCGGGAGACCCAGTACTTC.

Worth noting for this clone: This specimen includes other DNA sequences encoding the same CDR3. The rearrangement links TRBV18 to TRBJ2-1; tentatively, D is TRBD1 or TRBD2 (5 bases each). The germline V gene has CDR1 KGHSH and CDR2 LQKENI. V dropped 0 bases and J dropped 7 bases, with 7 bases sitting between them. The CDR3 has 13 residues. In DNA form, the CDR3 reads TGTGCCAGCTCACCACCGGGGGTAAATGAGCAGTTCTTC. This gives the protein CASSPPGVNEQFF. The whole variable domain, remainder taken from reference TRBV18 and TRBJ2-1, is NAGVMQNPRHLVRRRGQEARLRCSPMKGHSHVYWYRQLPEEGLKFMVYLQKENIIDESGMPKERFSAEFPKEGPSILRIQQVVRGDSAAYFCASSPPGVNEQFFGPGTRLTVL.

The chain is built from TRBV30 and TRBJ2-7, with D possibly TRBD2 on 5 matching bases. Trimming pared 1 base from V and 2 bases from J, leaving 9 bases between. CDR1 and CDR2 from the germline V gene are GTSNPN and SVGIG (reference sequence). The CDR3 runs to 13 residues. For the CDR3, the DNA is TGTGCCTGGAGTGGTACACTAGCCTACGAGCAGTACTTC. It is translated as CAWSGTLAYEQYF.

CDR3 residues: CASSLGTGHGAQETQYF. CDR3 sequence (DNA): TGTGCCAGCAGCTTAGGGACGGGACACGGCGCCCAAGAGACCCAGTACTTC. The V and J genes are TRBV7-9 and TRBJ2-5; the D gene is possibly TRBD1 (6 bases). Germline lookup yields CDR1 SEHNR and CDR2 FQNEAQ (reference sequence). The CDR3 contains 17 residues. Trimming left V 1 base short and J 1 base short, with 16 bases between.

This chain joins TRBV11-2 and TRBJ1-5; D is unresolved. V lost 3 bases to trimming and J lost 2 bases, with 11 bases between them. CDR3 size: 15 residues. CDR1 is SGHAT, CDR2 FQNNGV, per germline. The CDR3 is CASSLREGGNQPQHF. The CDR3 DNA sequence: TGTGCCAGCAGCTTGCGAGAAGGAGGCAATCAGCCCCAGCATTTT. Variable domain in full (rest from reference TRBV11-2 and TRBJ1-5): EAGVAQSPRYKIIEKRQSVAFWCNPISGHATLYWYQQILGQGPKLLIQFQNNGVVDDSQLPKDRFSAERLKGVDSTLKIQPAKLEDSAVYLCASSLREGGNQPQHFGDGTRLSIL.

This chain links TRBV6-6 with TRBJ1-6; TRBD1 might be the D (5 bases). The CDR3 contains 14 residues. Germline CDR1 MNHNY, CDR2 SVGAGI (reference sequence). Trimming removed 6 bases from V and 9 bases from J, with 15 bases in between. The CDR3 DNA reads TGTGCCAGCAGCCTAGGGGCACCCAGTTCACCCCTCCACTTT. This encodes CASSLGAPSSPLHF.

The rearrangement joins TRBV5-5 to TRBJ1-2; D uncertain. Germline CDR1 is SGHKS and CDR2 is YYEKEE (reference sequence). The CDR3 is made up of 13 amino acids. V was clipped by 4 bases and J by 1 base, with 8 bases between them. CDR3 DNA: TGTGCCAGCAGCCCGATTATTAACTATGGCTACACCTTC. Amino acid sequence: CASSPIINYGYTF.

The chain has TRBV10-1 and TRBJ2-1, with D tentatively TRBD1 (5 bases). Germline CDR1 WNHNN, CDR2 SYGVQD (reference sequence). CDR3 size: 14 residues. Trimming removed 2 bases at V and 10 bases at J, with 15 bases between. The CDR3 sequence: CASSETGRAGEQFF. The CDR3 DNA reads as TGCGCCAGCAGTGAGACGGGCAGGGCCGGGGAGCAGTTCTTC.

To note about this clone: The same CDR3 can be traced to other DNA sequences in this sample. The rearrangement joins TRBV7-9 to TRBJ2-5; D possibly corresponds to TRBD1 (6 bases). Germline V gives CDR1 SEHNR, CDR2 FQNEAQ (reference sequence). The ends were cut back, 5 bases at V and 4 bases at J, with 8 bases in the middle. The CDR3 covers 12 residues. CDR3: CASSPQGETQYF. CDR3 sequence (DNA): TGTGCCAGCAGCCCACAGGGAGAGACCCAGTACTTC.